A single sample gave rise to the 20 T cell receptor beta chains below, sequenced in a study of graft-versus-host responses after intestinal transplantation. Their cognate antigens are unknown. Assay: immunoSEQ multiplex PCR; the TCRdb copy retains only in-frame clones and omits some. Altogether 80,000 to 100,000 clones are present, roughly 90% being singletons, with the ten largest covering 0.15% to 0.2%. This specimen was unstimulated CD4+ T cells sorted from spleen or lymph node cells, taken before intestinal transplant. The receptors shown here come from a human donor who received an intestinal transplant.

The rearrangement links TRBV7-3 to TRBJ2-3, with D perhaps matching TRBD2 (7 bases). The germline CDR1 and CDR2 sequences are SGHTA and FQGTGA. The CDR3 length is 16 residues. Trimming removed 2 bases from V and 1 base from J, with 13 bases in between. The DNA for the CDR3 is TGTGCCAGCAGCTTAGGCGGGGAGGGGGGCACAGATACGCAGTATTTT. This translates into CASSLGGEGGTDTQYF.

This clone showed up just a few times. This chain joins TRBV10-1 and TRBJ1-5; tentative D call: TRBD1 (5 bases). CDR1 and CDR2 (germline): WNHNN, SYGVQD (reference sequence). Deletions cut 4 bases from V and 7 bases from J, with 11 bases between. The CDR3 runs to 13 residues. In nucleotides, the CDR3 is TGCGCCAGCAGTGTGGGGGGTGGCCAGCCCCAGCATTTT. It is translated as CASSVGGGQPQHF.

This chain connects TRBV7-2 to TRBJ1-4; 9 bases line up with TRBD1. V trimming: 4 bases; J trimming: 5 bases; junction bases outside the gene matches: 5. The CDR3 totals 15 residues. Germline CDR1 is SGHTA and CDR2 is FQGNSA. In DNA, the CDR3 is TGTGCCAGCAGCTCCCCCGGGACAGGGAATGAAAAACTGTTTTTT. This sequence encodes CASSSPGTGNEKLFF.

CDR3 coding DNA: TGTGCCAGCAGCTCCAGGGGAGCAACTAATGAAAAACTGTTTTTT. It encodes CASSSRGATNEKLFF. The J gene is TRBJ1-4, the V gene TRBV7-6, with D perhaps matching TRBD1 (6 bases). The V gene's germline CDR1 is SGHVS and CDR2 FNYEAQ. The CDR3 totals 15 residues. V dropped 4 bases and J dropped 0 bases, with 9 bases sitting between them. Variable domain in full (rest from reference TRBV7-6 and TRBJ1-4): GAGVSQSPRYKVTKRGQDVALRCDPISGHVSLYWYRQALGQGPEFLTYFNYEAQQDKSGLPNDRFSAERPEGSISTLTIQRTEQRDSAMYRCASSSRGATNEKLFFGSGTQLSVL.

The chain carries TRBV11-2 and TRBJ1-2; tentatively, D is TRBD1 (5 bases). Trimming stripped 0 bases from V and 10 bases from J, with 15 bases between. This CDR3 contains 14 residues. From germline, CDR1 is SGHAT and CDR2 FQNNGV. CDR3 sequence (DNA): TGTGCCAGCAGCTTAGACATATCGGGGGTGGACTACACCTTC. Translating gives CASSLDISGVDYTF.

J is TRBJ1-6 and V is TRBV30; 7 bases fit TRBD1. The CDR3 is 14 amino acids. Germline V lookup: CDR1 GTSNPN, CDR2 SVGIG (reference sequence). V lost 4 bases to trimming and J lost 9 bases; unmatched junction nucleotides: 9. The CDR3 DNA reads as TGTGCCTGGAATCCGGGACAGCCCGTTTCACCCCTCCACTTT. This translates into CAWNPGQPVSPLHF.

The chain recombines TRBV7-2 with TRBJ2-3; a possible D gene is TRBD1 (5 bases). This CDR3 comprises 15 residues. Looked up from germline, CDR1 is SGHTA and CDR2 is FQGNSA. Trimming removed 0 bases from V and 0 bases from J, with 7 bases in between. The CDR3 nucleotides are TGTGCCAGCAGCTTAGCGGGGCTTAGCACAGATACGCAGTATTTT. This encodes CASSLAGLSTDTQYF.

The chain uses TRBV7-2 and TRBJ2-7, with D tentatively TRBD2 (5 bases). CDR3 length equals 14 residues. Trimming pared 5 bases from V and 6 bases from J, leaving 17 bases between. Germline V gene lookup returns CDR1 SGHTA and CDR2 FQGNSA. The CDR3 sequence: CASSRRTGKLEQYF. CDR3 coding DNA: TGTGCCAGCAGCCGACGGACTGGGAAGCTCGAGCAGTACTTC.

In regard to this clone: The junction shows a germline mismatch at one end, possibly a read error. Other DNA sequences in this specimen translate into the identical CDR3. V and J are TRBV6-5 and TRBJ2-7; 11 positions agree with TRBD2. Germline assignment: CDR1 MNHEY and CDR2 SVGAGI. The CDR3 has 15 residues. The CDR3, as DNA: TGCGCCAGCAGTCAAACTAGCGGGAGTCGGTACGAGCAGTACTTC. It encodes CASSQTSGSRYEQYF.

The chain links TRBV19 to TRBJ1-5, with a possible D match to TRBD1 (6 bases). Germline CDR1 reads LNHDA; CDR2 reads SQIVND (reference sequence). V was cut by 7 bases and J by 7 bases, with 14 bases left in between. This CDR3 spans 13 amino acids. CDR3 in amino acids: CASNWGGWQPQHF. The CDR3 DNA is TGTGCCAGTAATTGGGGGGGCTGGCAGCCCCAGCATTTT. The full variable domain, with the rest looked up from reference TRBV19 and TRBJ1-5, is DGGITQSPKYLFRKEGQNVTLSCEQNLNHDAMYWYRQDPGQGLRLIYYSQIVNDFQKGDIAEGYSVSREKKESFPLTVTSAQKNPTAFYLCASNWGGWQPQHFGDGTRLSIL.

The chain joins TRBV7-2 to TRBJ2-2, with a possible D match to TRBD2 (6 bases). Germline CDR1 reads SGHTA; CDR2 reads FQGNSA. The CDR3 extends over 14 amino acids. Trimming took off 5 bases at V and 3 bases at J, with 10 bases between the two ends. CDR3 sequence reads: CASSADYYTGELFF. CDR3 DNA sequence: TGTGCCAGCAGCGCGGACTACTACACCGGGGAGCTGTTTTTT.

V gene TRBV28 combines with J gene TRBJ1-4; D is unresolved. The germline V gene has CDR1 MDHEN and CDR2 SYDVKM. This CDR3 is 13 amino acids long. The V end was cut by 3 bases, the J end by 7 bases, with 9 bases between. The CDR3 DNA is TGTGCCAGCAGTTTCCAGGTTTTTGAAAAACTGTTTTTT. It translates to CASSFQVFEKLFF.

V gene TRBV7-8 combines with J gene TRBJ2-7, with 7 bases matching TRBD2. Germline CDR1 reads SGHVS; CDR2 reads FQNEAQ. The V segment lost 2 bases and the J segment 3 bases; nucleotides outside the gene matches: 7. The CDR3 runs 15 residues. Here the CDR3 DNA reads TGTGCCAGCAGCTTAAGGCTAGCGGATAACTACGAGCAGTACTTC. Translated: CASSLRLADNYEQYF.

This clone was detected only a few times. The chain recombines TRBV7-9 with TRBJ2-1; 10 nucleotides align to TRBD2. CDR3 length: 16 residues. CDR1 and CDR2 from the germline V gene are SEHNR and FQNEAQ (reference sequence). As DNA, the CDR3 is TGTGCGGCAGCAGCACTAAGGACTAGCGGAAACAATGAGCAGTTCTTC. The encoded protein is CAAAALRTSGNNEQFF.

The chain is built from TRBV10-2 and TRBJ2-5; 8 bases fit TRBD2. The germline V gene encodes CDR1 WSHSY and CDR2 SAAADI. The CDR3 totals 15 residues. The ends lost 3 bases at V and 1 base at J; junction bases unmatched: 4. The DNA for the CDR3 is TGCGCCAGCAGTGACGAGCGGGGGAGCCAAGAGACCCAGTACTTC. Residues: CASSDERGSQETQYF.

Only one count was recorded for this clone. The chain joins TRBV10-3 to TRBJ2-7; 8 bases are shared with TRBD1. Germline V CDR1 and CDR2: ENHRY, SYGVKD. This CDR3 has 15 amino acids. V was pared by 3 bases and J by 2 bases, with 6 bases of the junction left unmatched. CDR3 sequence: CAISEPDRVAYEQYF. CDR3 nucleotides: TGTGCCATCAGTGAACCGGACAGGGTGGCCTACGAGCAGTACTTC.

The chain is built from TRBV28 and TRBJ2-6; no reliable D call. Germline CDR1 and CDR2: MDHEN and SYDVKM. V was clipped by 7 bases and J by 4 bases, with 11 bases between them. The CDR3 sequence is 14 residues long. DNA for the CDR3: TGTGCCAGCACCCTTATGGCCGGGGCCAACGTCCTGACTTTC. This translates into CASTLMAGANVLTF.

The rearrangement joins TRBV6-5 to TRBJ2-7; 13 bases are a match to TRBD2. This CDR3 is 15 amino acids long. With 5 bases clipped from V and 4 bases from J, the junction kept 5 bases outside the gene matches. CDR1 MNHEY and CDR2 SVGAGI come from the germline V gene. The CDR3 sequence is CASSARLAGGYEQYF. CDR3 coding DNA: TGTGCCAGCAGTGCCCGACTAGCGGGGGGTTACGAGCAGTACTTC.

V is TRBV28 and J is TRBJ2-2; D is undetermined. Germline CDR1 is MDHEN and CDR2 is SYDVKM. V lost 6 bases and J 6 bases, leaving 8 bases between the germline ends. This CDR3 is built from 12 residues. The CDR3 bases are TGTGCCAGCAGAGTAGTTTCCGGGGAGCTGTTTTTT. Its translation is CASRVVSGELFF.

The chain combines TRBV10-2 with TRBJ1-5; 9 bases agree with TRBD1. The CDR3 is made up of 17 amino acids. CDR1 WSHSY and CDR2 SAAADI come from the germline V gene. V shed 2 bases and J 2 bases; nucleotides not matched to a gene: 7. The chain's CDR3 is CASSERGQGYGNQPQHF. As DNA, the CDR3 is TGCGCCAGCAGTGAGCGGGGACAGGGTTATGGCAATCAGCCCCAGCATTTT.